This entry lists 9 T cell receptor beta chains sequenced from one sample in a study of blood T cell repertoires in COVID-19. Clones were read by immunoSEQ multiplex PCR, and TCRdb kept only the in-frame ones, dropping some. The repertoire holds about 210,000 clones, with approximately 91% as singletons. The specimen sequenced was peripheral blood. Source of these receptors: a man between 18 and 35 years old with active or convalescent COVID-19.

The J gene is TRBJ1-1, the V gene TRBV2, with D tentatively TRBD1 (5 bases). The germline CDR1 and CDR2 sequences are SNHLY and FYNNEI. V was pared by 5 bases and J by 1 base, with 11 bases between. This CDR3 spans 14 amino acids. CDR3 DNA: TGTGCCAGCAGTTCTGTCAGGGCGAACACTGAAGCTTTCTTT. This translates into CASSSVRANTEAFF. Full variable domain (rest looked up from reference TRBV2 and TRBJ1-1): EPEVTQTPSHQVTQMGQEVILRCVPISNHLYFYWYRQILGQKVEFLVSFYNNEISEKSEIFDDQFSVERPDGSNFTLKIRSTKLEDSAMYFCASSSVRANTEAFFGQGTRLTVV.

This clone was detected once. The rearrangement links TRBV3-1 (or the pseudogene TRBV3-2) to TRBJ2-7; 9 bases fit TRBD2. Trimming took 4 bases from V and 6 from J; bases not matched to a gene: 10. CDR1 is LGHDT, CDR2 YNNKEL, per germline (reference sequence). There are 15 residues in the CDR3. The CDR3 loop reads CASSLPSGNQVEQYF. CDR3 nucleotide sequence: TGTGCCAGCAGCCTCCCTAGCGGGAACCAGGTCGAGCAGTACTTC.

The chain employs TRBV18 and TRBJ2-2, with TRBD2 identical over 9 bases. J lost 1 base, V lost 4 bases, and 1 base had no gene match. This CDR3 has 15 residues. CDR1 is KGHSH and CDR2 is LQKENI in the germline V gene. The CDR3 loop is CASSRSGGNTGELFF. CDR3 nucleotide sequence: TGTGCCAGCTCACGTAGCGGGGGGAACACCGGGGAGCTGTTTTTT.

The chain carries TRBV2 and TRBJ2-1, with 10 bases fitting TRBD2. V shed 2 bases, J shed 0 bases, and the junction held 19 bases outside the gene matches. CDR3 length: 22 residues. The germline gives CDR1 SNHLY, CDR2 FYNNEI. In DNA, the CDR3 is TGTGCCAGCAGTGAACCGACAGTGGGGGGGCTAGCGGGAGTACGCTCCTACAATGAGCAGTTCTTC. Residues: CASSEPTVGGLAGVRSYNEQFF.

This clone was observed a single time. The chain links TRBV18 to TRBJ1-6; 8 bases match TRBD1. The CDR3 consists of 16 residues. Trimming at V came to 3 bases and at J to 8 bases, leaving 9 bases not matched to a gene. CDR1 is KGHSH, CDR2 LQKENI, per germline. The CDR3 here is CASSPATGEYDSPLHF. DNA for the CDR3: TGTGCCAGCTCACCCGCGACAGGGGAATACGATTCACCCCTCCACTTT.

Note on this clone: This CDR3 is also generated by other DNA sequences in the sample. CDR3 sequence reads: CASSEGTANYGYTF. CDR3 sequence (DNA): TGTGCCAGCAGCGAGGGGACAGCCAACTATGGCTACACCTTC. V gene TRBV9 combines with J gene TRBJ1-2; TRBD1 matches 7 bases. The CDR3 contains 14 residues. After removal of 3 bases from V and 2 bases from J, the junction contained 4 bases not matched to a gene. Germline V gene data show CDR1 as SGDLS and CDR2 as YYNGEE.

V and J are TRBV10-3 and TRBJ1-2; D not certain. The CDR3 has 14 amino acids. Trimming removed 0 bases at V and 2 bases at J, with 7 bases between. Germline V gene sequence: CDR1 ENHRY, CDR2 SYGVKD. Here the CDR3 DNA reads TGTGCCATCAGTGAGTCGGGCACCAACTATGGCTACACCTTC. Translated, it gives CAISESGTNYGYTF.

This clone was seen more than once but under ten times. This chain links TRBV7-2 with TRBJ2-1; TRBD1 aligns across 8 bases. The CDR3 sequence is 15 residues long. Germline V gene sequence: CDR1 SGHTA, CDR2 FQGNSA. The ends lost 4 bases at V and 9 bases at J; junction bases unmatched: 11. CDR3: CASSSPTRGPGEQFF. In nucleotides, the CDR3 is TGTGCCAGCAGCTCACCGACCAGGGGGCCGGGTGAGCAGTTCTTC.

This clone has only one observation. The J gene is TRBJ1-2, the V gene TRBV9; maybe TRBD1 (5 bases). Germline V lookup: CDR1 SGDLS, CDR2 YYNGEE. The V gene lost 0 bases and the J gene lost 2 bases, with 8 bases spanning the gap. The CDR3 is 14 residues long. CDR3 protein: CASSVDPGNYGYTF. CDR3 nucleotide sequence: TGTGCCAGCAGCGTAGACCCAGGGAACTATGGCTACACCTTC.